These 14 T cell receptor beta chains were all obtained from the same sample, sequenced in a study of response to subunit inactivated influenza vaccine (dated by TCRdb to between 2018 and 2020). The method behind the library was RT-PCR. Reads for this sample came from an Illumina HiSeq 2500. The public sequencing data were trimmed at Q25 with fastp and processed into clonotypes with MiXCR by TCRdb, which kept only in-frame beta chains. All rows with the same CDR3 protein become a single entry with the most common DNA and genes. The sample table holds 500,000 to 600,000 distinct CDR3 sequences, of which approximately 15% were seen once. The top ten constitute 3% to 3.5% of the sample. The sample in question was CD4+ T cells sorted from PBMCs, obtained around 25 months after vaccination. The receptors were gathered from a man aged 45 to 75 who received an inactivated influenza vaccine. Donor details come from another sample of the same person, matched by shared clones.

CDR3 coding DNA: TGCGCCAGCAGAAGAGACACCGGCAGGGAAAAACTGTTTTTT. This encodes CASRRDTGREKLFF. V usage is TRBV4-1 and J usage is TRBJ1-4, with D uncertain. This CDR3 contains 14 residues. Germline CDR1 is MGHRA and CDR2 is YSYEKL. V lost 6 bases to trimming and J lost 8 bases, with 16 bases between them.

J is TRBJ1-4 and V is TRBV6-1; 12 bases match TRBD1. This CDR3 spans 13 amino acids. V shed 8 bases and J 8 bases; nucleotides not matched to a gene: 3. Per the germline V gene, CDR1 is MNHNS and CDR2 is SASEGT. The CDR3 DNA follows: TGTGCCAGCGCCGGGACAGGGGGCGAAAAACTGTTTTTT. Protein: CASAGTGGEKLFF.

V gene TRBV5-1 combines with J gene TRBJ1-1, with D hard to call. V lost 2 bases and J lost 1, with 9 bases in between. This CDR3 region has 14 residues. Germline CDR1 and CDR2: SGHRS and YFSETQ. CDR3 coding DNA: TGCGCCAGCAGCTTTCACACGGAGAACACTGAAGCTTTCTTT. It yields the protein CASSFHTENTEAFF.

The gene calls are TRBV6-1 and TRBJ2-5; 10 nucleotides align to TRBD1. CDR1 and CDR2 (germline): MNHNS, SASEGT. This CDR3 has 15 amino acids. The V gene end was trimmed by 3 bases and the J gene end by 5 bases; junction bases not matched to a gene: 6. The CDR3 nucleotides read TGTGCCAGCAGTGAGCGGACAGGGGGGAGCGAGACCCAGTACTTC. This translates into CASSERTGGSETQYF.

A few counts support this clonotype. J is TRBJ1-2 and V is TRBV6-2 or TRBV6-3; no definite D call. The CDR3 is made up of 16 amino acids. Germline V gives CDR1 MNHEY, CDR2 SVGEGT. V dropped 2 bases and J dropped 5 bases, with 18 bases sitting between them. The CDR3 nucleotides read TGTGCCAGCAGTTACCTAAATACGGGCTTGGGATATGGCTACACCTTC. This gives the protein CASSYLNTGLGYGYTF.

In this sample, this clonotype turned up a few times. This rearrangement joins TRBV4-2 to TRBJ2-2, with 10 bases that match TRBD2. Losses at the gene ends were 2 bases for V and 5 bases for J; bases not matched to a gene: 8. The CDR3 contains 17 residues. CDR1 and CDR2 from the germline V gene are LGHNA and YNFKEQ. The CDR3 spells CASSQLAGGRVTGELFF. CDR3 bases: TGTGCCAGCAGCCAATTAGCGGGAGGAAGGGTGACCGGGGAGCTGTTTTTT.

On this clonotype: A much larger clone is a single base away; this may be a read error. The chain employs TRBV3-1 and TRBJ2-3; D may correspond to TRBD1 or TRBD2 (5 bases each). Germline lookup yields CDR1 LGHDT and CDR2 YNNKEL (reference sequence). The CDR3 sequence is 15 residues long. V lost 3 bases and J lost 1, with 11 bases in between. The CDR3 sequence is CASSQGDHRTDTQYF. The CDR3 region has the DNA TGTGCCAGCAGCCAGGGGGACCACCGCACAGATACGCAGTATTTT.

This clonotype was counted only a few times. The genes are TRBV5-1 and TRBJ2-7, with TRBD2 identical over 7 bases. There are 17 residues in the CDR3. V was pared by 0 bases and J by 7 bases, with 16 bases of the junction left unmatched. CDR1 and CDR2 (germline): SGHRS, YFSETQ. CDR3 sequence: CASSLGTRSGARGEQYF. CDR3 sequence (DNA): TGCGCCAGCAGCTTGGGGACCCGGAGCGGGGCCCGGGGGGAGCAGTACTTC.

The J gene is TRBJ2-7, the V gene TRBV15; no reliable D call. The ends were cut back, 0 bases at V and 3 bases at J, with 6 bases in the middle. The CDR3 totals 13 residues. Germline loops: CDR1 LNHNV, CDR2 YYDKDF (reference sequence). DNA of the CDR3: TGTGCCACCAGCAGAGAACTTGACTACGAGCAGTACTTC. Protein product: CATSRELDYEQYF.

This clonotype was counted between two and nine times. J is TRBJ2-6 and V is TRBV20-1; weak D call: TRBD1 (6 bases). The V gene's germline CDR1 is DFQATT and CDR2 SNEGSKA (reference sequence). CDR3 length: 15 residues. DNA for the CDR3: TGCAGCGCCCCACAGGGCCCAGGGGGGGCCAACGTCCTGACTTTC. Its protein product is CSAPQGPGGANVLTF.

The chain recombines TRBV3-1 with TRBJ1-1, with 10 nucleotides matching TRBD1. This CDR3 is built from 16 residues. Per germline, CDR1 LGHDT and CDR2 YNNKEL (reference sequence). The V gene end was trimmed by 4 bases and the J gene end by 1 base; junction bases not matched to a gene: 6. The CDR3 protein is CASSPRDRGRNTEAFF. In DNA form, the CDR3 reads TGTGCCAGCAGCCCCCGGGACAGGGGAAGGAACACTGAAGCTTTCTTT. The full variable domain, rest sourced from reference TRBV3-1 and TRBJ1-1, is DTAVSQTPKYLVTQMGNDKSIKCEQNLGHDTMYWYKQDSKKFLKIMFSYNNKELIINETVPNRFSPKSPDKAHLNLHINSLELGDSAVYFCASSPRDRGRNTEAFFGQGTRLTVV.

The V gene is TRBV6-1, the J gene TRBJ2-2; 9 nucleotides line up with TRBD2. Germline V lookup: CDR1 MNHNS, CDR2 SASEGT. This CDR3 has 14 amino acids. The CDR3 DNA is TGTGCTATCTCTTTCGCGGGAGGGGGAACGGAGCTGTTTTTT. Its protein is CAISFAGGGTELFF.

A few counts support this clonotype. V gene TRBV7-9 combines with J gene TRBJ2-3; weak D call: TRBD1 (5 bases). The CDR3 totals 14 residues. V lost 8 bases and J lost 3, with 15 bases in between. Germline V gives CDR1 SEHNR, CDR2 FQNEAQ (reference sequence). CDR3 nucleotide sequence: TGTGCCAGCTCCCCCGTTGGGGCTACAGATACGCAGTATTTT. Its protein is CASSPVGATDTQYF.

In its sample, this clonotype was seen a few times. CDR3 in amino acids: CASSEIVMRGEQFF. Here the CDR3 DNA reads TGTGCCAGCAGTGAAATAGTAATGCGTGGAGAGCAGTTCTTC. This chain uses TRBV2 with TRBJ2-1; D unresolved. The CDR3 extends over 14 amino acids. Germline CDR1 and CDR2: SNHLY and FYNNEI. With 2 bases removed from V and 10 bases from J, the gap between germline ends came to 15 bases.